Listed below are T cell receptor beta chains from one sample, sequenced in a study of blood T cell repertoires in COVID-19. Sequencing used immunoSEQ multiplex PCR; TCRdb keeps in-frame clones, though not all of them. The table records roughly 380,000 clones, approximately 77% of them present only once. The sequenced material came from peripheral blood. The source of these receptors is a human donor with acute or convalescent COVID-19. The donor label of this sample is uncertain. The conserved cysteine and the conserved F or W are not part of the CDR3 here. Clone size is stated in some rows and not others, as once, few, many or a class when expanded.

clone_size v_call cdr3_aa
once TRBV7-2 ASSLVAGSYNEQF
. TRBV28 ASADWGGTDTQY
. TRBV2 ASTKPQGRGHSEAF
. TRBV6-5 ASSYPRGGLGNEQF
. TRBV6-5 ASSYSRVGTVEQY
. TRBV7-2 ASSFEHGRRDTIY
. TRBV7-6 ASSKTGTGGSYEQY
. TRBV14 ASSQRGTGANVLT
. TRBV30 AWRATGTGFGYT
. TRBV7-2 ASSLGPSAATQY
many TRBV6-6 ASRPDIQETQY
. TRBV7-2 ASSLAARGEQY
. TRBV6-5 ASASKQGPRSEQF
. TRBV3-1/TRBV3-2 ASSPVDRPYGYT
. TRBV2 ASSEAGANYGYT
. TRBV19 ASSISPSTDTQY
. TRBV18 ASSPQNPGNEQY
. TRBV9 ASSTITGAGELF
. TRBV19 ASSIGRGKGSYEQY
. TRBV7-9 ASTARGDGDEKLF
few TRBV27 ASSLAGPYEQY
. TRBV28 ASNDRGLYGYT
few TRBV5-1 ASSLWGGANTGELF
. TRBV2 ASRIKGHMNTEAF
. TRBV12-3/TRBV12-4 ASSFGPGAEAF
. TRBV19 ASTPRKGKEGNTEAF
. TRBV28 ASSFGSEGNQPQH
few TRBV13 ASSSSEGNLVDGYT
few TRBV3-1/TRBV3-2 ASSSRTGGSYNSPLH